The 15 T cell receptor beta chains below were found in one sample sequenced in a study of STAT5B mutations in CD4+ large granular lymphocyte leukemia. Here immunoSEQ multiplex PCR was the method, and the copy in TCRdb shows in-frame clones only, minus some. The table has under 40,000 clones, under 80% seen once. Material for sequencing was CD4+ T cells from blood buffy coats. These TCRs come from a human donor in good health.

The chain combines TRBV5-1 with TRBJ1-5; TRBD1 is a possible D gene (6 bases). This CDR3 has 15 amino acids. Per germline, CDR1 SGHRS and CDR2 YFSETQ. V was pared by 2 bases and J by 5 bases, with 14 bases between. The CDR3, as DNA: TGCGCCAGCAGCTTTACAGGGAGTAAAGATCAGCCCCAGCATTTT. This gives the protein CASSFTGSKDQPQHF.

The chain carries TRBV2 and TRBJ2-1, with D possibly TRBD2 on 7 matching bases. The CDR3 is made up of 15 amino acids. Germline CDR1 reads SNHLY; CDR2 reads FYNNEI. V was trimmed by 8 bases and J by 0 bases, leaving 14 bases between them. As DNA, the CDR3 is TGTGCCAGCGGGAGGGAACAGGGCTCCTACAATGAGCAGTTCTTC. Translated, it gives CASGREQGSYNEQFF.

The chain employs TRBV7-2 and TRBJ2-7; 10 nucleotides line up with TRBD1. V lost 5 bases, J lost 6 bases, and 4 bases stayed unmatched. The V gene's germline CDR1 is SGHTA and CDR2 FQGNSA. This CDR3 is built from 13 residues. The CDR3 sequence is CASSPGQGIEQYF. The CDR3 region has the DNA TGTGCCAGCAGCCCGGGACAGGGGATCGAGCAGTACTTC.

This clone was detected once. The chain recombines TRBV5-6 with TRBJ2-4; D possibly matches TRBD1 or TRBD2 (5 bases each). CDR1 and CDR2 (germline): SGHDT, YYEEEE. V was clipped by 2 bases and J by 1 base, with 13 bases between them. The CDR3 has 16 residues. CDR3 coding DNA: TGTGCCAGCAGCTTAACGGGGCAGCTGGCCAAAAACATTCAGTACTTC. It translates to CASSLTGQLAKNIQYF.

The rearrangement uses TRBV29-1 and TRBJ1-2; D is ambiguous. Germline V gene lookup returns CDR1 SQVTM and CDR2 ANQGSEA. V was cut by 0 bases and J by 8 bases, with 7 bases left in between. CDR3 length: 11 amino acids. This CDR3 is CSVEDRGGYTF. The DNA of the CDR3 is TGCAGCGTTGAAGACAGAGGGGGCTACACCTTC.

This clone was observed a handful of times. The CDR3 loop reads CAWIYRGFGKTEAFF. CDR3 nucleotide sequence: TGTGCCTGGATTTACAGGGGGTTCGGAAAAACTGAAGCTTTCTTT. The chain employs TRBV30 and TRBJ1-1; 8 nucleotides align to TRBD1. CDR1 GTSNPN and CDR2 SVGIG come from the germline V gene (reference sequence). J gave up 5 bases and V 4 bases, and 12 bases lay outside the gene matches. The CDR3 is made up of 15 amino acids.

V is TRBV5-1 and J is TRBJ2-1; 15 bases line up with TRBD2. The germline gives CDR1 SGHRS, CDR2 YFSETQ. The CDR3 length is 15 residues. Trimming took 3 bases from V and 13 from J; bases not matched to a gene: 8. CDR3 bases: TGCGCCAGCAGCTCCGGACTAGCGGGGGGGCTGGGACAGTTCTTC. This sequence encodes CASSSGLAGGLGQFF.

This chain joins TRBV11-2 and TRBJ2-3, with TRBD1 matching 8 bases. Trimming removed 1 base from V and 5 bases from J; junction bases left unmatched: 8. CDR1 is SGHAT, CDR2 FQNNGV, per germline. The CDR3 has 16 residues. Written as DNA, the CDR3 is TGTGCCAGCAGCTTAGGACGGTCAGGGGGCGAAGATACGCAGTATTTT. Residues: CASSLGRSGGEDTQYF.

The chain combines TRBV19 with TRBJ1-3, with 10 bases that match TRBD1. V lost 3 bases, J lost 3 bases, and 5 bases stayed unmatched. Germline lookup yields CDR1 LNHDA and CDR2 SQIVND (reference sequence). The CDR3 length is 16 residues. The CDR3 sequence: CASSIAGTGVGNTIYF. As DNA, the CDR3 is TGTGCCAGTAGTATCGCCGGGACAGGGGTTGGAAACACCATATATTTT.

The chain couples TRBV2 to TRBJ2-5, with D unclear. Germline lookup yields CDR1 SNHLY and CDR2 FYNNEI. The length of the CDR3 is 13 residues. V was cut by 6 bases and J by 5 bases, with 13 bases left in between. CDR3 amino acids: CASSRQIQETQYF. In DNA form, the CDR3 reads TGTGCCAGCAGCCGTCAGATCCAGGAGACCCAGTACTTC. Variable domain in full (rest from reference TRBV2 and TRBJ2-5): EPEVTQTPSHQVTQMGQEVILRCVPISNHLYFYWYRQILGQKVEFLVSFYNNEISEKSEIFDDQFSVERPDGSNFTLKIRSTKLEDSAMYFCASSRQIQETQYFGPGTRLLVL.

The DNA of the CDR3 is TGTGCCAGCTCACCACGGCAGGGGGGCAATCAGCCCCAGCATTTT. Protein: CASSPRQGGNQPQHF. J is TRBJ1-5 and V is TRBV18, with TRBD1 matching over 7 bases. The CDR3 runs to 15 residues. Germline CDR1 KGHSH, CDR2 LQKENI. Unmatched junction bases numbered 2, after V lost 1 base and J lost 2 bases.

The chain recombines TRBV6-5 with TRBJ1-6; D might be TRBD1 (5 bases). This CDR3 has 15 amino acids. Trimming left V 6 bases short and J 6 bases short, with 15 bases between. Per the germline V gene, CDR1 is MNHEY and CDR2 is SVGAGI. The CDR3 bases are TGTGCCAGCAGAAATTCCGGGACCGTTAATTCACCCCTCCACTTT. Translation: CASRNSGTVNSPLHF.

The rearrangement links TRBV5-1 to TRBJ2-2; D gene ambiguous. Trimming cost V 5 bases and J 0 bases, with 8 bases left between them. The germline V gene has CDR1 SGHRS and CDR2 YFSETQ. The CDR3 has 14 residues. The CDR3 loop is CASSNQANTGELFF. In DNA form, the CDR3 reads TGCGCCAGCAGTAATCAGGCGAACACCGGGGAGCTGTTTTTT.

The chain is built from TRBV30 and TRBJ1-1; a possible D gene is TRBD1 (5 bases). CDR3 length: 14 amino acids. Germline V gives CDR1 GTSNPN, CDR2 SVGIG (reference sequence). The ends were cut back, 3 bases at V and 5 bases at J, with 16 bases in the middle. The CDR3, as DNA: TGTGCCTGGAGGACGGGGGGGGAAGCTACTGAAGCTTTCTTT. Translated, it gives CAWRTGGEATEAFF.

The rearrangement joins TRBV7-9 to TRBJ2-7; D tentatively fits TRBD1 or TRBD2 (6 bases each). There are 15 residues in the CDR3. V lost 3 bases and J 2 bases, leaving 14 bases between the germline ends. The V gene's germline CDR1 is SEHNR and CDR2 FQNEAQ (reference sequence). In DNA, the CDR3 is TGTGCCAGCAGCTTGGGGACACGGGGGCCCTACGAGCAGTACTTC. It specifies CASSLGTRGPYEQYF.